The 9 T cell receptor beta chains in this list originate from one sample, sequenced in a study of cytomegalovirus exposure and HLA in healthy donors. Measured with immunoSEQ multiplex PCR; TCRdb has only the in-frame clones, and not every one. The data hold over 100,000 clones, with 75% to 90% observed a single time. The sequenced sample consisted of PBMCs. These receptors were taken from a woman aged 18-35 years in good health and CMV-seronegative.

The chain uses TRBV29-1 and TRBJ2-1; 10 bases map to TRBD1. This CDR3 spans 14 amino acids. Trimming took 6 bases from V and 7 from J; bases not matched to a gene: 9. Germline lookup yields CDR1 SQVTM and CDR2 ANQGSEA. This CDR3 reads CSVAPGQGVNEQFF. The CDR3 DNA reads TGCAGCGTCGCACCTGGACAGGGGGTAAATGAGCAGTTCTTC.

The gene calls are TRBV6-5 and TRBJ1-4, with 8 bases matching TRBD1. J was trimmed by 8 bases and V by 2 bases; bases with no gene match: 7. The CDR3 is made up of 15 amino acids. CDR1 is MNHEY, CDR2 SVGAGI, per germline. The CDR3 DNA follows: TGTGCCAGCAGTTACCTCGGACAGGGTGGGGAAAAACTGTTTTTT. This encodes CASSYLGQGGEKLFF.

The J gene is TRBJ1-2, the V gene TRBV7-2; perhaps TRBD1 as D (5 bases). CDR1 is SGHTA, CDR2 FQGNSA, per germline. CDR3 length: 13 residues. V lost 5 bases and J lost 2, with 9 bases in between. The CDR3 DNA follows: TGTGCCAGCAGCCGGACACAGAACTATGGCTACACCTTC. It is translated as CASSRTQNYGYTF.

This clone was observed a handful of times. The chain couples TRBV6-5 to TRBJ2-2; TRBD1 matches at 9 bases. This CDR3 is 14 amino acids long. V gave up 8 bases and J gave up 5 bases; unmatched junction bases: 6. Germline V gives CDR1 MNHEY, CDR2 SVGAGI. The CDR3 protein is CASCRTGDTGELFF. CDR3 in DNA: TGTGCCAGCTGTCGGACAGGGGATACCGGGGAGCTGTTTTTT.

This clone showed up just once. The rearrangement joins TRBV9 to TRBJ2-4; possibly TRBD2 for D (6 bases). CDR3 length: 15 residues. Germline V gene lookup returns CDR1 SGDLS and CDR2 YYNGEE. Trimming shortened V by 3 bases and J by 0 bases, and 10 bases separated the two germline ends. CDR3 loop: CASSDGGLAKNIQYF. The DNA of the CDR3 is TGTGCCAGCAGCGATGGGGGGTTAGCCAAAAACATTCAGTACTTC.

The chain joins TRBV5-1 to TRBJ1-6; TRBD1 matches 9 bases. Germline-derived CDR1 and CDR2 are SGHRS and YFSETQ. This CDR3 region has 16 residues. V trimming: 0 bases; J trimming: 5 bases; junction bases outside the gene matches: 3. In nucleotides, the CDR3 is TGCGCCAGCAGCTTGGGTGGACAGGGGAATAATTCACCCCTCCACTTT. This sequence encodes CASSLGGQGNNSPLHF.

The V gene is TRBV7-3, the J gene TRBJ2-3; D is uncertain. The CDR3 is 15 residues long. Germline V lookup: CDR1 SGHTA, CDR2 FQGTGA. V was shortened by 4 bases and J by 3 bases, with 14 bases between the two germline ends. The CDR3 DNA is TGTGCCAGCAGCTCCTCCCTAATCGCAACAGATACGCAGTATTTT. Translation gives CASSSSLIATDTQYF. Using reference TRBV7-3 and TRBJ2-3 for the parts outside the CDR3, the full variable domain is GAGVSQTPSNKVTEKGKYVELRCDPISGHTALYWYRQSLGQGPEFLIYFQGTGAADDSGLPNDRFFAVRPEGSVSTLKIQRTERGDSAVYLCASSSSLIATDTQYFGPGTRLTVL.

By share of the sample, this clone is medium-sized (0.01 to 0.1%). This rearrangement joins TRBV19 to TRBJ2-7; 9 nucleotides agree with TRBD1. Trimming cost V 9 bases and J 4 bases; bases outside gene matches: 7. Per the germline V gene, CDR1 is LNHDA and CDR2 is SQIVND (reference sequence). CDR3 length: 13 amino acids. The CDR3 sequence is CASLDRGNYEQYF. The CDR3 DNA reads TGTGCCAGCCTGGACAGGGGTAATTACGAGCAGTACTTC.

The chain links TRBV27 to TRBJ1-2; 10 nucleotides line up with TRBD1. Germline assignment: CDR1 MNHEY and CDR2 SMNVEV (reference sequence). This CDR3 has 15 amino acids. J was trimmed by 6 bases and V by 6 bases; bases with no gene match: 10. DNA for the CDR3: TGTGCCAGCAGCCTCTATGGAGACAGGGGGCATGGCTACACCTTC. Protein product: CASSLYGDRGHGYTF.